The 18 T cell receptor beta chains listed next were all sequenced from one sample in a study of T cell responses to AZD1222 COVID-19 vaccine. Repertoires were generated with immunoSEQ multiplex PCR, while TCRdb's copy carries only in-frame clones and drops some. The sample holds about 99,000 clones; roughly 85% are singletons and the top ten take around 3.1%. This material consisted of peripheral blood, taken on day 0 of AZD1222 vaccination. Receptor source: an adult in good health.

The CDR3 DNA reads as TGTGCCAGCAGCTTGGGGGGCGCGGGAAGTGAGACCCAGTACTTC. Its protein product is CASSLGGAGSETQYF. The genes are TRBV7-6 and TRBJ2-5, with D possibly called TRBD1 or TRBD2 (6 bases each). Germline V gives CDR1 SGHVS, CDR2 FNYEAQ. Trimming removed 3 bases from V and 5 bases from J, with 16 bases in between. This CDR3 has 15 amino acids. The complete variable domain, with remaining parts taken from reference TRBV7-6 and TRBJ2-5, reads GAGVSQSPRYKVTKRGQDVALRCDPISGHVSLYWYRQALGQGPEFLTYFNYEAQQDKSGLPNDRFSAERPEGSISTLTIQRTEQRDSAMYRCASSLGGAGSETQYFGPGTRLLVL.

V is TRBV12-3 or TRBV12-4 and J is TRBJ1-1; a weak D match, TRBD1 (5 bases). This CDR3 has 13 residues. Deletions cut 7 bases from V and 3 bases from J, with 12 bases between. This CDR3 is CASNAEGHTEAFF. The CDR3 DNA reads TGTGCCAGCAACGCGGAGGGGCACACTGAAGCTTTCTTT.

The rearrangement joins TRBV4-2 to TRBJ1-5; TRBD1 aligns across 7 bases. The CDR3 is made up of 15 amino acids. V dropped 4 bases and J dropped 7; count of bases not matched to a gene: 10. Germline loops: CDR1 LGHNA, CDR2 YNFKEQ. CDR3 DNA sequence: TGTGCCAGCAGCCCTTCCGACAGGGTGGGACAGCCCCAGCATTTT. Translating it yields CASSPSDRVGQPQHF.

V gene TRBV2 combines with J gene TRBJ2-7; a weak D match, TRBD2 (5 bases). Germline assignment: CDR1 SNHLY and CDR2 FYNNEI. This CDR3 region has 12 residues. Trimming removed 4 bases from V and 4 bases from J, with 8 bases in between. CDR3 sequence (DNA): TGTGCCAGCAGTGTGACTATTTACGAGCAGTACTTC. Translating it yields CASSVTIYEQYF.

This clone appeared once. The CDR3 sequence is CASSDGGNTIYF. DNA for the CDR3: TGTGCCAGCAGTGACGGGGGGAACACCATATATTTT. The genes are TRBV6-1 and TRBJ1-3, with D perhaps TRBD1 (5 bases). This CDR3 comprises 12 residues. V lost 3 bases to trimming and J lost 7 bases, with 7 bases between them. The germline V gene has CDR1 MNHNS and CDR2 SASEGT.

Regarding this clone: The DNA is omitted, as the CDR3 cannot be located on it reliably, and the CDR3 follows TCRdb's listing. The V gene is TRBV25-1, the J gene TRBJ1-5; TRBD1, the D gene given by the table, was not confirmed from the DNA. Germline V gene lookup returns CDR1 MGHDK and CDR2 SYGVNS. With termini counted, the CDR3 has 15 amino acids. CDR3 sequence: CASSTSGQGDQPQHF.

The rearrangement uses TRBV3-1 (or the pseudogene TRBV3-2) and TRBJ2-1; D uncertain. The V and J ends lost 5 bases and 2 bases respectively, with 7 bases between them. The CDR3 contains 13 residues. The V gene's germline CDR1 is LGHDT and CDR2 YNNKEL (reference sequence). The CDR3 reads CASSGPPYNEQFF. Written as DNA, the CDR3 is TGTGCCAGCAGCGGACCCCCCTACAATGAGCAGTTCTTC.

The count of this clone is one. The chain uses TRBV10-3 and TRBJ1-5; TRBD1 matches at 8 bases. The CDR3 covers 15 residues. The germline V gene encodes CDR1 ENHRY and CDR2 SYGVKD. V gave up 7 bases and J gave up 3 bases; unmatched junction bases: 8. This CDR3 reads CAINLGTGPNQPQHF. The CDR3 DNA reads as TGTGCCATCAACCTAGGGACAGGCCCCAATCAGCCCCAGCATTTT.

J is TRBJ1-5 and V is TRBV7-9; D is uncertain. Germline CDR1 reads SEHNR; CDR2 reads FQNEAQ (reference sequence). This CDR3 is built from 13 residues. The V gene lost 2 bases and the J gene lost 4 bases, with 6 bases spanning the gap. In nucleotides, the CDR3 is TGTGCCAGCAGCTTATCCCTGAATCAGCCCCAGCATTTT. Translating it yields CASSLSLNQPQHF.

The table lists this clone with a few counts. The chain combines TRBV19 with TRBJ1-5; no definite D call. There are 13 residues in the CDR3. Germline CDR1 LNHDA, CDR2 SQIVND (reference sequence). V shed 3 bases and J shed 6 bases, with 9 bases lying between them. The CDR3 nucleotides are TGTGCCAGTAGTATCAGGTCGGCTCAGCCCCAGCATTTT. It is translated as CASSIRSAQPQHF.

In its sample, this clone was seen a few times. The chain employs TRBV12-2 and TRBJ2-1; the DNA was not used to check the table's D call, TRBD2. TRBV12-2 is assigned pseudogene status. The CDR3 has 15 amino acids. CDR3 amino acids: CASRRTSGGYNEQFF. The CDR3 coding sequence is TGTGCAAGTCGCCGGACTAGCGGGGGCTACAATGAGCAGTTCTTC.

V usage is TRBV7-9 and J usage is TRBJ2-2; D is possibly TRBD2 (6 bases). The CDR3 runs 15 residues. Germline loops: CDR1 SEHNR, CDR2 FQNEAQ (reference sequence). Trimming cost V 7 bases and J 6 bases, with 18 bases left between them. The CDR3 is CASTGGTGVPGELFF. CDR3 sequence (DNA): TGTGCCAGCACCGGAGGGACGGGGGTCCCCGGGGAGCTGTTTTTT.

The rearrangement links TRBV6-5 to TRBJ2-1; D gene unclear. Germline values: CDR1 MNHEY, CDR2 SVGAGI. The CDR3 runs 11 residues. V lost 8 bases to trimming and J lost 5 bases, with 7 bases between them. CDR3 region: CASSMDNEQFF. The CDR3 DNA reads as TGTGCCAGCTCGATGGACAATGAGCAGTTCTTC.

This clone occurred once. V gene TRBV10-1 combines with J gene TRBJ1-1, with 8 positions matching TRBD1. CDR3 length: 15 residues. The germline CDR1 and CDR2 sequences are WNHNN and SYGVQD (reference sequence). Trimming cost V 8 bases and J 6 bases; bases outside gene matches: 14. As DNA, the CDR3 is TGCGCCAGCCTAATCCGCGGGACAGGAGACCCTGAAGCTTTCTTT. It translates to CASLIRGTGDPEAFF.

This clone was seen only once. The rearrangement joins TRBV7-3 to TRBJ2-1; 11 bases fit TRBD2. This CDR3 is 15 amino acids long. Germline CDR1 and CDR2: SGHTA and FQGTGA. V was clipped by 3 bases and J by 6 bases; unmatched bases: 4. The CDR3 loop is CASSLIAGGPNEQFF. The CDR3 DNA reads TGTGCCAGCAGCTTGATAGCGGGAGGGCCCAATGAGCAGTTCTTC.

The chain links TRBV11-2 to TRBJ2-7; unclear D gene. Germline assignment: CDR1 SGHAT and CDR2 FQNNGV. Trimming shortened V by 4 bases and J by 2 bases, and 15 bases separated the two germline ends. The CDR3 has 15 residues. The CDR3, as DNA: TGTGCCAGCAGCTCCAACCAAGACGGACCCTACGAGCAGTACTTC. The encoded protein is CASSSNQDGPYEQYF.

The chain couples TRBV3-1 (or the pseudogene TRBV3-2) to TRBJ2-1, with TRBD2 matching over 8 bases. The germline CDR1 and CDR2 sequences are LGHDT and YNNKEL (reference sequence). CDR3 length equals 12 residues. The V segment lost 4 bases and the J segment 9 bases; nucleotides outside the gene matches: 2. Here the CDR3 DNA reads TGTGCCAGCAGCCGGACTAGCAGTGAGCAGTTCTTC. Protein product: CASSRTSSEQFF.

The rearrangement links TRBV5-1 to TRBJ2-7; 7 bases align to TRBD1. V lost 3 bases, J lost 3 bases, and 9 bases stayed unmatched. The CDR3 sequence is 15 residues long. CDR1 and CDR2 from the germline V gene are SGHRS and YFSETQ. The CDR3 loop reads CASSSNPGQIYEQYF. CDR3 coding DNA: TGCGCCAGCAGCTCAAACCCGGGACAGATCTACGAGCAGTACTTC.